This passage covers 8 T cell receptor beta chains from one sample sequenced in a study of blood T cell repertoires in COVID-19. Clones were sequenced by immunoSEQ multiplex PCR, and TCRdb holds only the in-frame ones, with some missing. The sample holds a few hundred thousand clones; approximately 80% are singletons and the top ten take approximately 1.4%. Sequenced: PBMCs or T cells enriched from blood (not recorded which). All receptors derive from a woman in her forties with acute COVID-19.

The V and J genes are TRBV11-3 and TRBJ2-3; tentatively, D is TRBD2 (5 bases). The germline V gene has CDR1 SGHNT and CDR2 YENEEA. The CDR3 length is 16 residues. V gave up 1 base and J gave up 3 bases, with 14 bases separating them. The CDR3: CASSLGRLGATDTQYF. CDR3 sequence (DNA): TGTGCCAGCAGCTTAGGGAGGTTGGGTGCTACAGATACGCAGTATTTT.

The CDR3: CASSYGENTEAFF. The CDR3 DNA sequence: TGCGCCAGCAGCTACGGGGAGAACACTGAAGCTTTCTTT. V usage is TRBV5-1 and J usage is TRBJ1-1; D gene ambiguous. This CDR3 is built from 13 residues. Germline CDR1 SGHRS, CDR2 YFSETQ. Between the trimmed V and J ends, which lost 3 bases and 1 base, there was a span of 7 bases.

V gene TRBV7-6 combines with J gene TRBJ2-5; D may be TRBD2 (5 bases). From germline, CDR1 is SGHVS and CDR2 FNYEAQ. V gave up 1 base and J gave up 5 bases, with 14 bases separating them. This CDR3 is 15 amino acids long. The CDR3 DNA reads as TGTGCCAGCAGCTTAGGACCTACTAGGACGGAGACCCAGTACTTC. Translated, it gives CASSLGPTRTETQYF.

This clone has just a few counts. The V call is TRBV28, the J call TRBJ1-2, with 7 bases aligning to TRBD1. The germline V gene has CDR1 MDHEN and CDR2 SYDVKM. V was pared by 6 bases and J by 6 bases, with 10 bases of the junction left unmatched. CDR3 length: 14 amino acids. The CDR3 DNA follows: TGTGCCAGCAGACGACAGGGTACGCCACATGGCTACACCTTC. As protein: CASRRQGTPHGYTF.

The chain has TRBV29-1 and TRBJ1-5, with 7 nucleotides matching TRBD1. The V and J ends lost 6 bases and 0 bases, in that order; junction bases with no gene match: 2. Germline V gene lookup returns CDR1 SQVTM and CDR2 ANQGSEA. The CDR3 extends over 13 amino acids. For the CDR3, the DNA is TGCAGCGTGTGGACAGGTAGCAATCAGCCCCAGCATTTT. This translates into CSVWTGSNQPQHF. Based on the CDR3 plus reference TRBV29-1 and TRBJ1-5, the full variable domain is SAVISQKPSRDICQRGTSLTIQCQVDSQVTMMFWYRQQPGQSLTLIATANQGSEATYESGFVIDKFPISRPNLTFSTLTVSNMSPEDSSIYLCSVWTGSNQPQHFGDGTRLSIL.

The V and J genes are TRBV5-1 and TRBJ2-6; D not certain. Per germline, CDR1 SGHRS and CDR2 YFSETQ. There are 16 residues in the CDR3. V was clipped by 1 base and J by 2 bases, with 10 bases between them. CDR3 amino acids: CASSLPNSAGANVLTF. CDR3 coding DNA: TGCGCCAGCAGCTTGCCCAATTCGGCTGGGGCCAACGTCCTGACTTTC. Supplemented by reference TRBV5-1 and TRBJ2-6, the full variable domain reads KAGVTQTPRYLIKTRGQQVTLSCSPISGHRSVSWYQQTPGQGLQFLFEYFSETQRNKGNFPGRFSGRQFSNSRSEMNVSTLELGDSALYLCASSLPNSAGANVLTFGAGSRLTVL.

The rearrangement joins TRBV5-1 to TRBJ1-6; D is unresolved. CDR3 length: 15 amino acids. Germline CDR1 is SGHRS and CDR2 is YFSETQ. With 1 base removed from V and 7 bases from J, the gap between germline ends came to 12 bases. In DNA, the CDR3 is TGCGCCAGCAGCTTGTTGGGCGATCGAAATTCACCCCTCCACTTT. It is translated as CASSLLGDRNSPLHF.

The V call is TRBV27, the J call TRBJ2-2; D is perhaps TRBD2 (5 bases). The length of the CDR3 is 14 residues. V was pared by 3 bases and J by 1 base, with 6 bases between. Germline CDR1 and CDR2: MNHEY and SMNVEV (reference sequence). The CDR3 region is CASSFGGNTGELFF. In DNA form, the CDR3 reads TGTGCCAGCAGTTTCGGAGGGAACACCGGGGAGCTGTTTTTT.